Listed here are 25 T cell receptor beta chains from one sample, sequenced in a study of blood T cell repertoires in COVID-19. Here immunoSEQ multiplex PCR was the method, and the copy in TCRdb shows in-frame clones only, minus some. The repertoire has hundreds of thousands of clones, around 89% of them found once; the top ten carry under 0.3%. The material sequenced was peripheral blood. These receptors came from a woman aged 18-35 years with acute or convalescent COVID-19.

The V gene is TRBV3-1 (or the pseudogene TRBV3-2), the J gene TRBJ1-3; the D gene is possibly TRBD1 (5 bases). CDR3 length equals 16 residues. V lost 4 bases to trimming and J lost 0 bases, with 13 bases between them. The germline CDR1 and CDR2 sequences are LGHDT and YNNKEL (reference sequence). The DNA for the CDR3 is TGTGCCAGCAGCCTGATCCAGGGTGGCTCTGGAAACACCATATATTTT. It specifies CASSLIQGGSGNTIYF.

The gene calls are TRBV14 and TRBJ2-3, with D perhaps TRBD1 (6 bases). V lost 3 bases and J 8 bases, leaving 18 bases between the germline ends. Germline loops: CDR1 SGHDN, CDR2 FVKESK. The CDR3 spans 15 residues. For the CDR3, the DNA is TGTGCCAGCAGCCACTATAACAGGGCTGATGGTACGCAGTATTTT. Residues: CASSHYNRADGTQYF.

The V gene is TRBV6-6, the J gene TRBJ1-4; D not certain. The CDR3 spans 14 residues. CDR1 MNHNY and CDR2 SVGAGI come from the germline V gene (reference sequence). The V end was cut by 7 bases, the J end by 10 bases, with 19 bases between. CDR3 DNA: TGTGCCAGCACTAGCGGGGAGTTTACGGGAAAACTGTTTTTT. Amino acids: CASTSGEFTGKLFF.

The V gene is TRBV27, the J gene TRBJ2-5; 8 bases map to TRBD2. Germline V CDR1 and CDR2: MNHEY, SMNVEV (reference sequence). V was clipped by 2 bases and J by 1 base; unmatched bases: 0. This CDR3 is built from 14 residues. CDR3: CASSLTSGQETQYF. CDR3 DNA: TGTGCCAGCAGTTTAACTAGCGGCCAAGAGACCCAGTACTTC.

The rearrangement uses TRBV5-1 and TRBJ2-2; the D gene is possibly TRBD2 (6 bases). The CDR3 loop spans 14 amino acids. Germline assignment: CDR1 SGHRS and CDR2 YFSETQ. V lost 3 bases, J lost 2 bases, and 8 bases lay in between. The CDR3: CASSWDLNTGELFF. As DNA, the CDR3 is TGCGCCAGCAGCTGGGACTTAAACACCGGGGAGCTGTTTTTT.

This clone was seen only a few times. The CDR3 region is CASSYRGGTEAFF. The CDR3 DNA is TGTGCCAGCAGTTACAGGGGGGGCACTGAAGCTTTCTTT. The genes are TRBV6-5 and TRBJ1-1; D is possibly TRBD1 (6 bases). V lost 2 bases and J 4 bases, leaving 8 bases between the germline ends. CDR1 and CDR2 from the germline V gene are MNHEY and SVGAGI. The CDR3 is 13 amino acids.

The rearrangement joins TRBV2 to TRBJ1-2; D uncertain. Germline assignment: CDR1 SNHLY and CDR2 FYNNEI. V lost 3 bases to trimming and J lost 5 bases, with 10 bases between them. The CDR3 is 13 amino acids. CDR3 amino acids: CASSDKEFYGYTF. In nucleotides, the CDR3 is TGTGCCAGCAGTGATAAAGAGTTTTATGGCTACACCTTC.

This clone was detected once. This chain connects TRBV7-2 to TRBJ2-7; 12 nucleotides align to TRBD2. The ends lost 1 base at V and 7 bases at J; junction bases unmatched: 8. CDR1 is SGHTA and CDR2 is FQGNSA in the germline V gene. This CDR3 has 16 amino acids. The DNA for the CDR3 is TGTGCCAGCAGCTTAGGGGGGACTAGCGGGCCGTTAGAGCAGTACTTC. Translated, it gives CASSLGGTSGPLEQYF.

The chain combines TRBV19 with TRBJ2-7, with 7 bases that match TRBD1. Unmatched junction bases numbered 13, after V lost 7 bases and J lost 1 base. Germline loops: CDR1 LNHDA, CDR2 SQIVND (reference sequence). This CDR3 contains 16 residues. CDR3 amino acids: CASTPRGGTESYEQYF. For the CDR3, the DNA is TGTGCCAGTACCCCTCGGGGTGGGACAGAATCCTACGAGCAGTACTTC.

This clone appeared a single time. V is TRBV5-5 and J is TRBJ1-1; D uncertain. The CDR3 runs 15 residues. Germline V gene lookup returns CDR1 SGHKS and CDR2 YYEKEE (reference sequence). V shed 2 bases and J shed 3 bases, with 14 bases lying between them. The CDR3 DNA reads as TGTGCCAGCAGCTTATCCCCGGGTATGGACACTGAAGCTTTCTTT. Its protein is CASSLSPGMDTEAFF. Supplemented by reference TRBV5-5 and TRBJ1-1, the full variable domain reads DAGVTQSPTHLIKTRGQQVTLRCSPISGHKSVSWYQQVLGQGPQFIFQYYEKEERGRGNFPDRFSARQFPNYSSELNVNALLLGDSALYLCASSLSPGMDTEAFFGQGTRLTVV.

This sequence joins TRBV28 and TRBJ2-7; 7 bases match TRBD1. CDR3 length: 15 amino acids. The V segment lost 6 bases and the J segment 0 bases; nucleotides outside the gene matches: 8. The germline V gene encodes CDR1 MDHEN and CDR2 SYDVKM. The CDR3 loop is CASSILGQSSYEQYF. Written as DNA, the CDR3 is TGTGCCAGCAGCATCCTGGGACAGTCCTCCTACGAGCAGTACTTC.

The rearrangement uses TRBV5-4 and TRBJ2-7; 8 positions agree with TRBD2. The CDR3 consists of 16 residues. V lost 0 bases to trimming and J lost 2 bases; unmatched junction nucleotides: 7. In germline, CDR1 is SGHNT, CDR2 YYREEE (reference sequence). CDR3 amino acids: CASSLESGGGTYEQYF. DNA for the CDR3: TGTGCCAGCAGCTTGGAGAGCGGGGGCGGAACCTACGAGCAGTACTTC.

The chain employs TRBV11-2 and TRBJ1-4; D not certain. Deletions cut 0 bases from V and 6 bases from J, with 5 bases between. CDR3 length equals 13 residues. CDR1 SGHAT and CDR2 FQNNGV come from the germline V gene. CDR3 nucleotides: TGTGCCAGCAGCTTAGACGGGGATGAAAAACTGTTTTTT. As protein: CASSLDGDEKLFF.

About this clone itself: This CDR3 is also generated by other DNA sequences in the sample. The genes are TRBV7-3 and TRBJ1-1, with D hard to call. The germline V gene encodes CDR1 SGHTA and CDR2 FQGTGA. The CDR3 is made up of 13 amino acids. V lost 0 bases and J lost 4, with 6 bases in between. The CDR3 coding sequence is TGTGCCAGCAGCTTAACCAGAGGCACTGAAGCTTTCTTT. It is translated as CASSLTRGTEAFF.

This clone was recorded once. The rearrangement uses TRBV5-1 and TRBJ2-1; weak D call: TRBD1 (5 bases). Germline V CDR1 and CDR2: SGHRS, YFSETQ. V shed 0 bases and J shed 2 bases, with 9 bases lying between them. The CDR3 loop spans 15 amino acids. The CDR3 DNA reads as TGCGCCAGCAGCTTGGTGGCAGGGACCTACAATGAGCAGTTCTTC. Residues: CASSLVAGTYNEQFF.

The chain uses TRBV11-2 and TRBJ2-3, with D tentatively TRBD1 (5 bases). The CDR3 is 15 amino acids. Trimming pared 2 bases from V and 2 bases from J, leaving 11 bases between. Germline values: CDR1 SGHAT, CDR2 FQNNGV. For the CDR3, the DNA is TGTGCCAGCAGCTTAAGGGGCTCCTTCACAGATACGCAGTATTTT. It codes for CASSLRGSFTDTQYF.

The rearrangement uses TRBV9 and TRBJ2-3; D may be TRBD2 (5 bases). Trimming stripped 0 bases from V and 5 bases from J, with 16 bases between. Germline loops: CDR1 SGDLS, CDR2 YYNGEE. This CDR3 contains 16 residues. This CDR3 is CASSVEGEPGKDTQYF. The DNA for the CDR3 is TGTGCCAGCAGCGTAGAGGGAGAACCGGGCAAAGATACGCAGTATTTT.

The CDR3 DNA sequence: TGCAGCGTTGAGACTGCACTAGCGGGCTACAATGAGCAGTTCTTC. Translation: CSVETALAGYNEQFF. The V call is TRBV29-1, the J call TRBJ2-1; 9 bases are a match to TRBD2. CDR3 length: 15 amino acids. J was trimmed by 3 bases and V by 3 bases; bases with no gene match: 6. The germline V gene has CDR1 SQVTM and CDR2 ANQGSEA.

The gene calls are TRBV7-8 and TRBJ1-5; 7 bases are a match to TRBD1. The germline V gene encodes CDR1 SGHVS and CDR2 FQNEAQ. J was trimmed by 6 bases and V by 7 bases; bases with no gene match: 12. The CDR3 runs 15 residues. The CDR3 region is CASTPGQMSSQPQHF. In DNA form, the CDR3 reads TGTGCCAGCACCCCGGGACAGATGTCCTCTCAGCCCCAGCATTTT.

The V call is TRBV6-5, the J call TRBJ1-1, with D possibly being TRBD1 (5 bases). From germline, CDR1 is MNHEY and CDR2 SVGAGI. Trimming pared 8 bases from V and 3 bases from J, leaving 19 bases between. The CDR3 loop spans 15 amino acids. CDR3 sequence: CASRNWGGTDTEAFF. DNA for the CDR3: TGTGCCAGCCGAAATTGGGGGGGGACGGACACTGAAGCTTTCTTT.

This rearrangement joins TRBV20-1 to TRBJ1-1; D might be TRBD1 (6 bases). The ends were cut back, 6 bases at V and 7 bases at J, with 9 bases in the middle. Germline V gene sequence: CDR1 DFQATT, CDR2 SNEGSKA (reference sequence). The CDR3 has 10 residues. The CDR3: CSAGAIEAFF. DNA for the CDR3: TGCAGTGCGGGGGCGATTGAAGCTTTCTTT.

The chain is built from TRBV6-1 and TRBJ2-7, with D unresolved. CDR1 and CDR2 from the germline V gene are MNHNS and SASEGT. V gave up 2 bases and J gave up 3 bases, with 5 bases separating them. CDR3 length: 12 amino acids. The CDR3, as DNA: TGTGCCAGCAGTGAACAGGTCTACGAGCAGTACTTC. This sequence encodes CASSEQVYEQYF.

The chain is built from TRBV13 and TRBJ1-6; D remains ambiguous. The germline CDR1 and CDR2 sequences are PRHDT and FYEKMQ (reference sequence). V lost 7 bases to trimming and J lost 12 bases, with 19 bases between them. The CDR3 totals 14 residues. Here the CDR3 reads CASTQAGFRGPLHF. The CDR3 coding sequence is TGTGCCAGCACCCAGGCCGGGTTCCGGGGACCCCTCCACTTT.

This chain connects TRBV4-3 to TRBJ2-7; TRBD1 aligns across 7 bases. The germline V gene has CDR1 LGHNA and CDR2 YSLEER. V lost 0 bases, J lost 2 bases, and 1 base stayed unmatched. CDR3 length: 14 amino acids. Here the CDR3 reads CASSQEDRTYEQYF. DNA of the CDR3: TGCGCCAGCAGCCAAGAGGACAGGACCTACGAGCAGTACTTC.

J is TRBJ2-5 and V is TRBV7-2; perhaps TRBD2 as D (6 bases). Per the germline V gene, CDR1 is SGHTA and CDR2 is FQGNSA. V lost 1 base and J lost 2, with 14 bases in between. The CDR3 length is 16 residues. CDR3 loop: CASSLDPGGKQETQYF. The CDR3 coding sequence is TGTGCCAGCAGCTTAGATCCCGGGGGAAAACAAGAGACCCAGTACTTC.